This TCR beta chain was sequenced in a study of glioma-infiltrating T cells after dendritic cell vaccination. This table comes from immunoSEQ multiplex PCR, and its TCRdb copy is limited to in-frame clones, with some not included. The sample includes about 92,000 clones, just over 85% of them seen just once. Trimming took off 11 bases at V and 4 bases at J, with 20 bases between the two ends. The CDR3 runs 15 residues. The germline V gene has CDR1 ENHRY and CDR2 SYGVKD. This specimen was blood, taken before dendritic cell vaccination. The gene calls are TRBV10-3 and TRBJ2-2; D perhaps matches TRBD1 (6 bases). The origin of this receptor is a human donor with glioblastoma. This chain's CDR3 is CAARTQGLSTGELFF. The CDR3 DNA follows: TGTGCCGCCCGGACACAGGGTCTTAGCACCGGGGAGCTGTTTTTT.